This T cell receptor beta chain came from a study of cytotoxic CD8 clonotypes in ibrutinib-treated CLL. Sequenced by immunoSEQ multiplex PCR; TCRdb stores in-frame clones only, minus some. The repertoire has approximately 150,000 clones, roughly 88% of them found once; the top ten carry around 2.7%. The study's findings and limits: Upon ibrutinib response clonality rose, and upon progression it fell back toward baseline.

Trimming removed 5 bases from V and 6 bases from J, with 19 bases in between. CDR1 is KGHSH, CDR2 LQKENI, per germline. The CDR3 runs to 16 residues. As for this clone: Its target is not known.

Sequenced material: PBMCs, taken at disease progression, from a patient treated with ibrutinib. This rearrangement joins TRBV18 to TRBJ2-2; maybe TRBD2 (7 bases). The clonotype originates from a human donor with chronic lymphocytic leukemia. CDR3 sequence reads: CASSTGRGAKAGELFF. CDR3 bases: TGTGCCAGCTCAACCGGTCGGGGGGCGAAAGCCGGGGAGCTGTTTTTT.